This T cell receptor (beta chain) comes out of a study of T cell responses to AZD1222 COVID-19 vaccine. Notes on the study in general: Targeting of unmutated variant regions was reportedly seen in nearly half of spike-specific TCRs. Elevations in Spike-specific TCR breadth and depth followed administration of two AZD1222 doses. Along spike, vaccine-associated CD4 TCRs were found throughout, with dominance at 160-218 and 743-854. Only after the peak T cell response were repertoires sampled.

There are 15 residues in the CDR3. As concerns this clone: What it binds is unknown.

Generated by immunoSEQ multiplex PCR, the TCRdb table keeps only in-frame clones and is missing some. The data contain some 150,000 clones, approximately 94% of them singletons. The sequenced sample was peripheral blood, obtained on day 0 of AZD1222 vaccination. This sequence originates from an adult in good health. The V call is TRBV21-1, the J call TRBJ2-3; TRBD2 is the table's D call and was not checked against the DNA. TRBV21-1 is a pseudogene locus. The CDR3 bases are TGTGCCAGCAGCAAAGGGACTAGCGGAACAGATACGCAGTATTTT. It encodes CASSKGTSGTDTQYF.